This T cell receptor beta chain comes out of a study of blood T cell repertoires in COVID-19. Study summary: Samples taken during acute and convalescent COVID-19 were collected in the United States, Italy and Spain. From T cells, B-cell-depleted T cells, or PBMCs came the material, which was cDNA or gDNA.

Source study methods: How many nucleated cells were present was estimated from reference gene primer amplification. Measured with immunoSEQ multiplex PCR; TCRdb has only the in-frame clones, and not every one. Clonal size and the V and J genes are those of that table, whereas D and trimming came from the DNA. The table shows about 210,000 clones, with about 90% occurring only once. The germline V gene has CDR1 SQVTM and CDR2 ANQGSEA. Trimming pared 4 bases from V and 8 bases from J, leaving 17 bases between. CDR3 length equals 14 residues. The TCR comes from a woman in her seventies with acute or convalescent COVID-19. Sequencing was done on a sample of peripheral blood. V is TRBV29-1 and J is TRBJ1-4; a weak D match, TRBD1 (5 bases). The CDR3 DNA sequence: TGCAGCGTTGGGGCGCAGGGAAGGGCGGAAAAACTGTTTTTT. Amino acid sequence: CSVGAQGRAEKLFF. The whole variable domain, filled in from reference TRBV29-1 and TRBJ1-4, reads SAVISQKPSRDICQRGTSLTIQCQVDSQVTMMFWYRQQPGQSLTLIATANQGSEATYESGFVIDKFPISRPNLTFSTLTVSNMSPEDSSIYLCSVGAQGRAEKLFFGSGTQLSVL.